This T cell receptor beta chain is drawn from a study of beta chain features in type 1 diabetes. This CDR3 has 15 amino acids. CDR1 is MDHEN and CDR2 is SYDVKM in the germline V gene. J lost 1 base, V lost 3 bases, and 0 bases had no gene match. All of the isolated RNA was reverse transcribed, so expressed TCRB transcripts were sequenced. Repertoires were generated with immunoSEQ multiplex PCR, while TCRdb's copy carries only in-frame clones and drops some. Of around 690,000 clones in the sample, roughly 12% were seen once. Turning to this clone: What it recognizes is unknown. Other DNA sequences in the same sample also yield this CDR3.

There was one heparinised blood draw per donor, averaging roughly 110 mL. The study's findings and limits: There was a moderate but significant shortening of TCRB CDR3s in all four CD4+ subsets of Type 1 diabetes patients. Shorter templates may be favored by PCR, equally so in patients and controls.

The sample taken for sequencing was naive CD4+ T cells from blood. This chain connects TRBV28 to TRBJ2-6, with 7 bases identical to TRBD2. The TCR sequence derives from a man aged 25 to 40 with type 1 diabetes. The CDR3, as DNA: TGTGCCAGCAGTTTGGGAGGGTCTGGGGCCAACGTCCTGACTTTC. Its translation: CASSLGGSGANVLTF.